Below, 9 T cell receptor beta chains from the same sample are listed, as sequenced in a study of radiation and T cells in renal cell carcinoma (dated by TCRdb to 2020 to 2022). The sample's time point label is to be understood as: blood 4 weeks post-SBRT, at nephrectomy. The treatment or condition label for this specimen denotes: 15 Gy SBRT to primary tumor, nephrectomy 4 weeks later. To prepare the library, the immunoSEQ multiplex PCR assay was applied. TCRdb's version of the immuneACCESS table is confined to in-frame rearrangements and falls short of the full clone set. An unresolved V gene accounts for under half of the shortfall where checked; the remainder is of unknown origin. The sample records about 140,000 clones, about 88% of which are singletons. The ten largest clonotypes hold roughly 17% of the sample. Specimen: blood, collected from a patient whose treatment included radiotherapy and nephrectomy. The receptors originated from a woman aged 45-59 years with renal cell carcinoma.

This chain connects TRBV19 to TRBJ1-2; D is perhaps TRBD1 (5 bases). The germline V and J ends were trimmed by 4 bases and 4 bases, with 13 bases remaining between them. Per germline, CDR1 LNHDA and CDR2 SQIVND (reference sequence). CDR3 length equals 14 residues. The CDR3 spells CASSSMVDSYGYTF. Written as DNA, the CDR3 is TGTGCCAGTAGTAGTATGGTTGACAGCTATGGCTACACCTTC.

This clone was observed a single time. The CDR3 loop is CASSRSSGVSSYEQYF. DNA of the CDR3: TGTGCCAGCAGCCGATCTAGCGGGGTAAGCTCCTACGAGCAGTACTTC. The rearrangement joins TRBV7-2 to TRBJ2-7; 9 nucleotides align to TRBD2. Germline CDR1 and CDR2: SGHTA and FQGNSA. The trim removed 5 bases at V and 0 bases at J, leaving 8 bases unmatched. This CDR3 has 16 residues.

This chain uses TRBV13 with TRBJ1-1; 9 bases line up with TRBD1. This CDR3 spans 14 amino acids. V trimming: 4 bases; J trimming: 7 bases; junction bases outside the gene matches: 7. Germline V gene lookup returns CDR1 PRHDT and CDR2 FYEKMQ (reference sequence). The CDR3 DNA is TGTGCCAGCAGCTCGAACAGGGGGCGCGGTGAAGCTTTCTTT. Protein: CASSSNRGRGEAFF.

This CDR3 is CASSLAGHNEQFF. CDR3 DNA sequence: TGTGCCAGCAGCTTAGCCGGCCACAATGAGCAGTTCTTC. The chain is built from TRBV11-2 and TRBJ2-1, with D unclear. Germline lookup yields CDR1 SGHAT and CDR2 FQNNGV. The CDR3 loop spans 13 amino acids. V shed 1 base and J shed 5 bases, with 6 bases lying between them.

The chain links TRBV7-2 to TRBJ2-5, with D unresolved. The CDR3 length is 14 residues. Germline V lookup: CDR1 SGHTA, CDR2 FQGNSA. V dropped 1 base and J dropped 7 bases, with 13 bases sitting between them. This chain's CDR3 is CASSLEVGKGTQYF. DNA for the CDR3: TGTGCCAGCAGCTTAGAGGTTGGGAAGGGGACCCAGTACTTC.

As DNA, the CDR3 is TGTGCCAGCAGCCAAGTATCAGATACGCAGTATTTT. Protein product: CASSQVSDTQYF. The rearrangement links TRBV14 to TRBJ2-3; D is unresolved. The CDR3 runs to 12 residues. Trimming stripped 1 base from V and 4 bases from J, with 3 bases between. Germline V gene sequence: CDR1 SGHDN, CDR2 FVKESK. The variable domain in full, completed from reference TRBV14 and TRBJ2-3, reads EAGVTQFPSHSVIEKGQTVTLRCDPISGHDNLYWYRRVMGKEIKFLLHFVKESKQDESGMPNNRFLAERTGGTYSTLKVQPAELEDSGVYFCASSQVSDTQYFGPGTRLTVL.

The chain joins TRBV5-1 to TRBJ1-5; 7 bases are a match to TRBD1. CDR1 is SGHRS and CDR2 is YFSETQ in the germline V gene. Trimming took 3 bases from V and 5 from J; bases not matched to a gene: 5. The CDR3 covers 14 residues. The CDR3 loop reads CASSWTTGDQPQHF. The CDR3 DNA follows: TGCGCCAGCAGCTGGACAACAGGGGATCAGCCCCAGCATTTT.

This chain connects TRBV5-1 to TRBJ1-1; D not certain. The CDR3 sequence is 13 residues long. V was shortened by 4 bases and J by 8 bases, with 15 bases between the two germline ends. CDR1 and CDR2 from the germline V gene are SGHRS and YFSETQ. The CDR3, as DNA: TGCGCCAGCAGCCCAGAACCGAACAGAGAAGCTTTCTTT. Translation: CASSPEPNREAFF.

The gene calls are TRBV6-5 and TRBJ1-1, with 7 bases fitting TRBD1. This CDR3 is built from 15 residues. Germline V gene lookup returns CDR1 MNHEY and CDR2 SVGAGI. J lost 4 bases, V lost 6 bases, and 11 bases had no gene match. The CDR3 here is CASSLTGQVRTEAFF. The CDR3 bases are TGTGCCAGCAGCCTGACAGGGCAAGTTCGCACTGAAGCTTTCTTT.